This TCR beta chain derives from a study of cytomegalovirus exposure and HLA in healthy donors. As for the study in general: Per a later analysis, the roughly 690 first-cohort and 120 validation repertoires shared one platform. Whole-study findings and limits: That first-cohort TCR clusters tended to co-occur in the approximately 110 validation repertoires was found in a later analysis.

Trimming removed 2 bases at V and 4 bases at J, with 12 bases between. Germline lookup yields CDR1 SGHTS and CDR2 YDEGEE. The CDR3 has 14 residues. As to this clone: Antigen specificity is unknown.

Donors came from a validation cohort of 95 to 150 subjects, distinct from the first 666-subject cohort. Libraries were prepared by immunoSEQ multiplex PCR; TCRdb keeps only in-frame clonotypes and omits some of them. This sample has about 110,000 clones; under 85% occur once, and the top ten carry roughly 3%. Material for sequencing was PBMCs. The chain couples TRBV5-8 to TRBJ2-5; unclear D gene. The clonotype originates from a woman between 18 and 29 years old in good health and CMV-seronegative. The CDR3 DNA reads TGTGCCAGCAGCTTTAAGAGAGGAAGAGAGACCCAGTACTTC. This encodes CASSFKRGRETQYF.